This T cell receptor beta chain comes out of a study of blood T cell repertoires in COVID-19. Study information: Sites in the United States, Italy and Spain provided acute and convalescent COVID-19 samples. PBMCs, B-cell-depleted T cells, or T cells were the source of the cDNA or gDNA that made up the material.

Original data processing: Amplification of reference gene primers was used by the study to estimate nucleated cell counts. Libraries were prepared by immunoSEQ multiplex PCR; TCRdb keeps only in-frame clonotypes and omits some of them. V, J and clone size are taken as reported in that table, and D and trimming were inferred from the DNA itself. Counted here are approximately 190,000 clones, approximately 80% occurring once; the ten biggest clones make up around 6.9%. Only one count was recorded for this clone. The CDR3 totals 15 residues. This receptor was taken from a man aged 55 to 70 with acute or convalescent COVID-19. V usage is TRBV12-2 and J usage is TRBJ1-2; the D segment call TRBD1 is taken from the table without a DNA check. TRBV12-2 constitutes a pseudogene. Material for sequencing was peripheral blood. The CDR3 nucleotides read TGTGCAAGTCGGACAGTCGCCCCTTTCGACTATGGCTACACCTTC. Translating gives CASRTVAPFDYGYTF.